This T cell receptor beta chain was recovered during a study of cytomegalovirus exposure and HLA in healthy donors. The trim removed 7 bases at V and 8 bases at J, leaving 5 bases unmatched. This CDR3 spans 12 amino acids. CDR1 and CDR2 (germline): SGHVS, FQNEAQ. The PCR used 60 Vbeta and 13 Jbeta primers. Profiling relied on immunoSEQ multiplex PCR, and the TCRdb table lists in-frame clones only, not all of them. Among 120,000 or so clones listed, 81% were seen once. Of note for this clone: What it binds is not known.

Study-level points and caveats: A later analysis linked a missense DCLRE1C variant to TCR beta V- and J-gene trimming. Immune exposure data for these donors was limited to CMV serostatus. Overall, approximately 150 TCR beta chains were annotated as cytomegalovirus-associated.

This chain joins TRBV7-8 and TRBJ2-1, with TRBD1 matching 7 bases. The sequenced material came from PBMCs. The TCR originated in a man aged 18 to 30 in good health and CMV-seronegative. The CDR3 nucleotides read TGTGCCAGCACTAGGGGGCTCGATGAGCAGTTCTTC. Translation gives CASTRGLDEQFF. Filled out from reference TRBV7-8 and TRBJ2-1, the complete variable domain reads GAGVSQSPRYKVAKRGQDVALRCDPISGHVSLFWYQQALGQGPEFLTYFQNEAQLDKSGLPSDRFFAERPEGSVSTLKIQRTQQEDSAVYLCASTRGLDEQFFGPGTRLTVL.